The entry below gives a single T cell receptor beta chain sequence along with its context. Its antigen specificity is not known. No quality values exist for individual bases; no much larger clone is one base distant. This entry is derived from a study of blood T cell repertoires in COVID-19 (dated by TCRdb to 2019 to 2021). Regarding the study in general: The collaborator samples originated in the United States, Italy and Spain and spanned the acute and convalescent phases of COVID-19. The material from the prospective study consisted of cDNA or gDNA derived from T cells, B-cell-depleted T cells, or PBMCs. Deeply sampled blood TCRbeta repertoires from subjects exposed to, actively infected with, or recovered from COVID-19 were included in the dataset. The repertoires were released in a freely available public database meant as a resource for research on the immune response to SARS-CoV-2. The samples were drawn from the first 160 participants of the ongoing ImmuneRACE study and from about 1,200 subjects provided by 6 global collaborators. A de-identified subject ID, COVID-19 status, age in years and sex were almost always included in the sample metadata. Where available, HLA class I and class II types were taken from metadata supplied by the sample provider and were not determined by assay-based typing. The research as a whole found: Clinical and demographic metadata were provided uncurated, with the amount varying by source and participant.

The CDR3 measures 16 amino acids from cysteine to phenylalanine. The only DNA kept is the CDR3, 48 bases in frame from the first base. Between the V and J ends, shortened by 0 bases and 1 base respectively, the junction contains 13 bases. From a lookup of the germline V gene (reference sequence), CDR1 and CDR2 are SGHKS and YYEKEE. TCRbeta CDR3 regions were amplified from genomic DNA using the immunoSEQ Assay, a bias-controlled multiplex PCR. In the original analysis: Within the assay, amplification of reference gene primers was used to estimate how many nucleated cells each sample contained. To quantify the absolute abundance of each unique TCRbeta CDR3 rearrangement, sequence reads were collapsed and filtered. For each sample, productive Simpson clonality was calculated as the square root of Simpson's diversity index over productive rearrangements. The table comes from immuneACCESS by way of TCRdb, which keeps in-frame sequences with V and J called. Part of the clones is missing from these tables; in studies checked, under half for an unresolved V gene and the rest for unknown reasons. Clonal size and the V and J genes are those of that table, whereas D and trimming came from the DNA. The sample profile shows roughly 240,000 clones; roughly four fifths of them were found once. The ten largest account for over 1.5% of the sample.

Collaborating institutions collected whole blood in K2EDTA tubes following their own protocols. For TCRbeta analysis, collaborators shipped samples as frozen whole blood, isolated PBMCs, or DNA extracted from either of those sample types. The rearrangement joined TRBV5-5 to TRBJ2-5; TRBD1 could be the D gene, as 6 bases match. The TCR was taken from a woman of 80 years or more with acute or convalescent COVID-19. Source material: peripheral blood. The CDR3 region reads CASSLASGAFQETQYF. The DNA sequence is TGTGCCAGCAGCTTGGCGTCAGGGGCGTTCCAAGAGACCCAGTACTTC. Supplemented by the reference TRBV5-5 and TRBJ2-5 proteins around the CDR3, the complete variable domain is DAGVTQSPTHLIKTRGQQVTLRCSPISGHKSVSWYQQVLGQGPQFIFQYYEKEERGRGNFPDRFSARQFPNYSSELNVNALLLGDSALYLCASSLASGAFQETQYFGPGTRLLVL.